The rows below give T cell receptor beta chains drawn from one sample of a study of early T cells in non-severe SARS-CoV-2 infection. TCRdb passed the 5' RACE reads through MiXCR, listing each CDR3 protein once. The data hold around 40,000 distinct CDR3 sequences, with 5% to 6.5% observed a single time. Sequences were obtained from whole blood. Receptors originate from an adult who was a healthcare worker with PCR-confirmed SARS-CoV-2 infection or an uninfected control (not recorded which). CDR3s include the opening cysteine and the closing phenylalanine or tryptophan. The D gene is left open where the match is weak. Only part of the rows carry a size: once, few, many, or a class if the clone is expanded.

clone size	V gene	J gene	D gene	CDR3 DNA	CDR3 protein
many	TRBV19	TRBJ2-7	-	TGTGCCAGTAGTGGCGCAGGGGGACTTCCCGAGCAGTACTTC	CASSGAGGLPEQYF
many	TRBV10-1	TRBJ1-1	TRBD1	TGCGCCAGCAGGGAGGACAGGGGGGCGACTGAAGCTTTCTTT	CASREDRGATEAFF
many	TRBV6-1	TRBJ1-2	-	TGTGCCAGCGCCGCGCTACCGGGACAAGTTAACTATGGCTACACCTTC	CASAALPGQVNYGYTF
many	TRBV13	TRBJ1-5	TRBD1	TGTGCCAGCAGCAACGACAGGGCCGGGCAGCCCCAGCATTTT	CASSNDRAGQPQHF
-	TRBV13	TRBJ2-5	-	TGTGCCAGCAGCCCGGCGAACCAAGAGACCCAGTACTTC	CASSPANQETQYF
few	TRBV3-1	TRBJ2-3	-	TGTGCCAGCAGCCACAGGGGCACAGATACGCAGTATTTT	CASSHRGTDTQYF
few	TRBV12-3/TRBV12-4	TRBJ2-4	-	TGTGCCAGCCGAGACGGCCTAGCCAAAAACATTCAGTACTTC	CASRDGLAKNIQYF
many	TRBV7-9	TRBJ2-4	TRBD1	TGTGCCAGCAGCTTATACAGGGGGCGGAATCTAGCCAAAAACATTCAGTACTTC	CASSLYRGRNLAKNIQYF
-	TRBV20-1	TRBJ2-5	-	TGCAGTGCTTCGACGGCAGGGGGGCGCTTGGGGCAAGAGACCCAGTACTTC	CSASTAGGRLGQETQYF
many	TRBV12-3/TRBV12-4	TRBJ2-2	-	TGTGCCAGCAGTTTTCTGGGCATAACTCCAAACACCGGGGAGCTGTTTTTT	CASSFLGITPNTGELFF
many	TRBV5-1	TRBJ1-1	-	TGCGCCAGCAGCTTCCGGACTGGGGCGGGGAACACTGAAGCTTTCTTT	CASSFRTGAGNTEAFF
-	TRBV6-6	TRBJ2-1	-	TGTGCCAGCACCCGAGGGCCCAATGAGCAGTTCTTC	CASTRGPNEQFF
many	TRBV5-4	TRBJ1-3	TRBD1	TGTGCCAGCAGCATGGGACAGGGTGGAAACACCATATATTTT	CASSMGQGGNTIYF
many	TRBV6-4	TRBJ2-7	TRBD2	TGTGCCAGCAGTGAAATTTACGGGGGGACCTACGAGCAGTACTTC	CASSEIYGGTYEQYF
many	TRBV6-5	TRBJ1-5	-	TGTGCCAGCAGTCGCTCTCCTAATCAGCCCCAGCATTTT	CASSRSPNQPQHF
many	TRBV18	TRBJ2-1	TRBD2	TGTGCCAGCTCACCACTCGCGGGAGCGGGAGCGAGGAATGAGCAGTTCTTC	CASSPLAGAGARNEQFF
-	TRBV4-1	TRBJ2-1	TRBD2	TGCGCCAGCAGCCCCTTCGGCCCTAGCGGGAGGGCCGGGGAGCAGTTCTTC	CASSPFGPSGRAGEQFF
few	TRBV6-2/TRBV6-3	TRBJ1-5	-	TGTGCCAGCAGCAGCTCAGGGTCCAATCAGCCCCAGCATTTT	CASSSSGSNQPQHF
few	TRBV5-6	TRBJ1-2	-	TGTGCCAGCAGCCGTCGCCCTGGGGTCTCTAGCTATGGCTACACCTTC	CASSRRPGVSSYGYTF
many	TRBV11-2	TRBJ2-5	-	TGTGCCAGCAGCCCTGTTCAGGTCGGGCAAGAGACCCAGTACTTC	CASSPVQVGQETQYF
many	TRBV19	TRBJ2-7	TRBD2	TGTGCCAGTAGTATCGGCGGGAGAGGTCACGAGCAGTACTTC	CASSIGGRGHEQYF
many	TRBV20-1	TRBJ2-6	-	TGCAGTGCTAGTGAAGCGGATAGGGGGGCCAACGTCCTGACTTTC	CSASEADRGANVLTF
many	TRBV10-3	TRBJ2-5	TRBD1	TGTGCCATCAGTCAAAGGGACAGGCAAGAGACCCAGTACTTC	CAISQRDRQETQYF
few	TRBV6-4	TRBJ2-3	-	TGTGCCAGCAGTGACACCCGCGGAGATACGCAGTATTTT	CASSDTRGDTQYF
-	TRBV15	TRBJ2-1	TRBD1	TGTGCCACCAGCGGAGGGACAGGGGCTAATGAGCAGTTCTTC	CATSGGTGANEQFF
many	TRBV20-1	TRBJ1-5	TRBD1	TGCAGTGCTGAACAGGGGACTCAGCCCCAGCATTTT	CSAEQGTQPQHF
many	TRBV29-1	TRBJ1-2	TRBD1	TGCAGCGTTGAGCGGGGAACAGGGGGCTACCTCTATGGCTACACCTTC	CSVERGTGGYLYGYTF
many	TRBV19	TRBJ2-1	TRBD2	TGTGCCAGTAGTATACTAGCGGGAGTGAATAATGAGCAGTTCTTC	CASSILAGVNNEQFF